These 3 T cell receptor beta chains came from one sample sequenced in a study of control samples from healthy donors and cancer patients. Libraries were prepared by immunoSEQ multiplex PCR; TCRdb keeps only in-frame clonotypes and omits some of them. The table lists some 150,000 clones, over 90% of them singletons, with about 2.4% in the top ten. Sequencing used blood. These receptors were obtained from a man aged 45-65 years in good health.

This chain connects TRBV4-1 to TRBJ1-2, with TRBD1 matching over 7 bases. Germline V gene lookup returns CDR1 MGHRA and CDR2 YSYEKL. This CDR3 contains 13 residues. The junction had 2 bases not matched to a gene; V was cut back by 5 bases and J by 2 bases. DNA for the CDR3: TGCGCCAGCAGCGAACAGGGGAACTATGGCTACACCTTC. Amino acid sequence: CASSEQGNYGYTF.

This rearrangement joins TRBV6-5 to TRBJ2-1; D call uncertain. The CDR3 loop spans 16 amino acids. Trimming left V 0 bases short and J 6 bases short, with 15 bases between. Germline assignment: CDR1 MNHEY and CDR2 SVGAGI. The CDR3 DNA is TGTGCCAGCAGTTACTCGAGCCAGGCTTCCAGCAATGAGCAGTTCTTC. Translating gives CASSYSSQASSNEQFF.

This clone was detected once. V gene TRBV7-8 combines with J gene TRBJ2-1, with D possibly being TRBD1 (6 bases). CDR3 length: 16 amino acids. V was clipped by 7 bases and J by 7 bases, with 23 bases between them. Germline V lookup: CDR1 SGHVS, CDR2 FQNEAQ. The CDR3 nucleotides read TGTGCCAGCACCCTAACTCAGGGGTCATTTGTAAATGAGCAGTTCTTC. Its translation is CASTLTQGSFVNEQFF.